Listed here are 8 T cell receptor beta chains from one sample, sequenced in a study of T cell repertoires in cytomegalovirus infection. Via MiXCR, TCRdb re-called the reads, giving one row per CDR3 protein. The sample comprises some 800,000 distinct CDR3 sequences, approximately 32% of which are singletons, and roughly 12% rests with the top ten. The antigens these receptors bind are not known. Sequencing was performed on cultured CD8+ T cells from PBMCs, taken from culture after CMV antigen stimulation. All receptors come from a human donor in good health (CMV status not recorded). Some clones in this sample may be carry-over from other donors' samples.

The V call is TRBV6-1, the J call TRBJ2-5; TRBD2 aligns across 8 bases. This CDR3 spans 14 amino acids. Unmatched junction bases numbered 4, after V lost 5 bases and J lost 2 bases. The V gene's germline CDR1 is MNHNS and CDR2 SASEGT. The CDR3 is CASSLLAEQETQYF. The CDR3 DNA reads as TGTGCCAGCAGTCTACTAGCGGAGCAAGAGACCCAGTACTTC.

The V and J genes are TRBV7-3 and TRBJ1-6; D might be TRBD1 (5 bases). Deletions cut 2 bases from V and 8 bases from J, with 10 bases between. The germline gives CDR1 SGHTA, CDR2 FQGTGA. The CDR3 has 14 amino acids. The CDR3 DNA reads as TGTGCCAGCAGCTTATGGGGCGGAGATTCACCCCTCCACTTT. It specifies CASSLWGGDSPLHF.

Note on this clonotype: With a much larger clone just one base away, this may be a read error. The chain recombines TRBV12-3 or TRBV12-4 with TRBJ2-3; no definite D call. Trimming removed 6 bases from V and 3 bases from J, with 4 bases in between. This CDR3 spans 11 amino acids. The CDR3 is CASRWTDTQYF. The CDR3 nucleotides are TGTGCCAGCAGATGGACAGATACGCAGTATTTT.

This clonotype appeared a few times. V and J are TRBV5-1 and TRBJ1-1, with no clear D. From germline, CDR1 is SGHRS and CDR2 YFSETQ. This CDR3 has 13 amino acids. V shed 5 bases and J shed 1 base, with 9 bases lying between them. Here the CDR3 reads CASSAAENTEAFF. In DNA, the CDR3 is TGCGCCAGCAGTGCTGCAGAGAACACTGAAGCTTTCTTT.

The gene calls are TRBV7-3 and TRBJ1-2; tentative D call: TRBD1 (5 bases). This CDR3 is built from 14 residues. Germline V gene lookup returns CDR1 SGHTA and CDR2 FQGTGA. V lost 1 base, J lost 5 bases, and 11 bases lay in between. The CDR3 bases are TGTGCCAGCAGCTTAAAGGTGACAGCGTATGGCTACACCTTC. Amino acids: CASSLKVTAYGYTF.

The J gene is TRBJ1-5, the V gene TRBV2, with TRBD1 matching over 8 bases. The CDR3 runs 19 residues. The germline V gene has CDR1 SNHLY and CDR2 FYNNEI. Trimming at V came to 0 bases and at J to 0 bases, leaving 10 bases not matched to a gene. The CDR3 DNA sequence: TGTGCCAGCAGTGAAGCGGGACAGGACACCGGGTATAGCAATCAGCCCCAGCATTTT. Translated: CASSEAGQDTGYSNQPQHF.

This clonotype occurred a few times. V gene TRBV7-6 combines with J gene TRBJ2-7; 9 bases line up with TRBD2. V shed 8 bases and J 3 bases; nucleotides not matched to a gene: 11. The germline V gene encodes CDR1 SGHVS and CDR2 FNYEAQ. The CDR3 spans 15 residues. The CDR3 DNA follows: TGTGCCAGCGGGCGGCAGCGGGGGGCGAACTACGAGCAGTACTTC. The encoded protein is CASGRQRGANYEQYF.

The CDR3 DNA reads TGTGCCACCACAGCAGGGCACGGGGAGCTGTTTTTT. Translation gives CATTAGHGELFF. The J gene is TRBJ2-2, the V gene TRBV5-5; tentatively, D is TRBD1 (5 bases). The CDR3 is 12 residues long. Looked up from germline, CDR1 is SGHKS and CDR2 is YYEKEE (reference sequence). V shed 9 bases and J shed 7 bases, with 13 bases lying between them. Combining the CDR3 with reference TRBV5-5 and TRBJ2-2 gives the whole variable domain DAGVTQSPTHLIKTRGQQVTLRCSPISGHKSVSWYQQVLGQGPQFIFQYYEKEERGRGNFPDRFSARQFPNYSSELNVNALLLGDSALYLCATTAGHGELFFGEGSRLTVL.